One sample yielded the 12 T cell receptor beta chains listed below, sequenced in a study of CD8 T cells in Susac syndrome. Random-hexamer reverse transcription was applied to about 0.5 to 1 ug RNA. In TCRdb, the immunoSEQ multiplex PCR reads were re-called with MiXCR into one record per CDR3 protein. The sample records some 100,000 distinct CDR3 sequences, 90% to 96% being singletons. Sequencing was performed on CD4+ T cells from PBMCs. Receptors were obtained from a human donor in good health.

As DNA, the CDR3 is TGTGCCAGCAGCCAAGAGACAGAATCCTACGAGCAGTACTTC. Amino acids: CASSQETESYEQYF. The chain has TRBV3-1 and TRBJ2-7; TRBD1 might be the D (5 bases). The length of the CDR3 is 14 residues. V was shortened by 0 bases and J by 1 base, with 7 bases between the two germline ends. Germline V gene sequence: CDR1 LGHDT, CDR2 YNNKEL (reference sequence).

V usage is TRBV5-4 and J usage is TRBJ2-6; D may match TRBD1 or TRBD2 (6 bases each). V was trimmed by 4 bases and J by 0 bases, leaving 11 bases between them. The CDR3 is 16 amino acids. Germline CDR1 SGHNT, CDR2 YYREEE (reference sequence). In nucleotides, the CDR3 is TGTGCCAGCAGCCCCGGGGGCCTCTCTGGGGCCAACGTCCTGACTTTC. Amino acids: CASSPGGLSGANVLTF.

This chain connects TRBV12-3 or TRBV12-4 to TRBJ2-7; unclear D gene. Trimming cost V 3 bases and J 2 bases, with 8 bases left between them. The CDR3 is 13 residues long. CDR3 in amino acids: CASSFPPTYEQYF. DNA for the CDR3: TGTGCCAGCAGTTTTCCACCCACCTACGAGCAGTACTTC.

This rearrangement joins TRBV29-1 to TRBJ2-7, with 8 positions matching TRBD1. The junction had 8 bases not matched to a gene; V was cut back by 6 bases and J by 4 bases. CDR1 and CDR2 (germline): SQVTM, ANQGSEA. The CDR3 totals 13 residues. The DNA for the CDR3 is TGCAGCGTCCAAGGACAGGGTCCTTACGAGCAGTACTTC. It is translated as CSVQGQGPYEQYF.

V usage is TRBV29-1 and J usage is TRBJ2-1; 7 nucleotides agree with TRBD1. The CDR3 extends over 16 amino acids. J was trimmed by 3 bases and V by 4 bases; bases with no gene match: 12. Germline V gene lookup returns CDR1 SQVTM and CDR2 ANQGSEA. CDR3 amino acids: CSVGYSRDSRYNEQFF. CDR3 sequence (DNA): TGCAGCGTTGGATACTCTCGGGACAGCCGCTACAATGAGCAGTTCTTC.

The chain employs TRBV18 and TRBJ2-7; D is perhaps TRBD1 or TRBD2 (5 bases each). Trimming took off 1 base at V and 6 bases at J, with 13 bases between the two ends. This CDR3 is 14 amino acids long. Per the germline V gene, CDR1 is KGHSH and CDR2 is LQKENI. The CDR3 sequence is CASSPRNGAPEQYF. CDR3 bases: TGTGCCAGCTCACCACGGAACGGGGCTCCCGAGCAGTACTTC.

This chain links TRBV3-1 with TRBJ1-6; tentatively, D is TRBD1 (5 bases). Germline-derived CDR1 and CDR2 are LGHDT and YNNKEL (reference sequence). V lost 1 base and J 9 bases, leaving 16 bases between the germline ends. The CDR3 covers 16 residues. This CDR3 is CASSQGGPTVRSPLHF. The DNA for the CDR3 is TGTGCCAGCAGCCAAGGTGGCCCGACAGTTCGTTCACCCCTCCACTTT.

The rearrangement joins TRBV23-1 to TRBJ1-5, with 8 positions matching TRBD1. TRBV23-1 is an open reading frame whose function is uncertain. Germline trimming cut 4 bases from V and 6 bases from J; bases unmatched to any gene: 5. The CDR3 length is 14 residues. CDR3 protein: CASSPRTGIQPQHF. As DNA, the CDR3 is TGCGCCAGCAGTCCGCGGACAGGGATTCAGCCCCAGCATTTT.

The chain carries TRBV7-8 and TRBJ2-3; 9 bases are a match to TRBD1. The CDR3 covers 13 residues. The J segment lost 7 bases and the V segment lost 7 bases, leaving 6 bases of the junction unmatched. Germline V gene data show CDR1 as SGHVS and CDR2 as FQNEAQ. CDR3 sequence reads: CASTDRGSNTQYF. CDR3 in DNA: TGTGCCAGCACGGACAGGGGATCGAATACGCAGTATTTT.

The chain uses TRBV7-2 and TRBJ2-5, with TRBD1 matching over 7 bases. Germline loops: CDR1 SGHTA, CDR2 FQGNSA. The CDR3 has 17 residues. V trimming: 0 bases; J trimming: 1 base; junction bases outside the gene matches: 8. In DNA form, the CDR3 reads TGTGCCAGCAGCTTAGCGTCAGGGGGAATCGTCCAAGAGACCCAGTACTTC. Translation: CASSLASGGIVQETQYF. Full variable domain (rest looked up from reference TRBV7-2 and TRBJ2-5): GAGVSQSPSNKVTEKGKDVELRCDPISGHTALYWYRQSLGQGLEFLIYFQGNSAPDKSGLPSDRFSAERTGGSVSTLTIQRTQQEDSAVYLCASSLASGGIVQETQYFGPGTRLLVL.

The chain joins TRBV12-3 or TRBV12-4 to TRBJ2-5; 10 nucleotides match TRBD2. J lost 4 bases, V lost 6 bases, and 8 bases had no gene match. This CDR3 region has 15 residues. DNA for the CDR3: TGTGCCAGCAGGTCTAGCGGGAGAAGGGTAGAGACCCAGTACTTC. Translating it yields CASRSSGRRVETQYF.

The CDR3 DNA is TGTGCCAGCAGTTACGCGCAGCCCGGCGAGCAGTACTTC. This translates into CASSYAQPGEQYF. The chain carries TRBV6-6 and TRBJ2-7; D ambiguous. Germline V gives CDR1 MNHNY, CDR2 SVGAGI (reference sequence). Deletions cut 2 bases from V and 6 bases from J, with 11 bases between. The CDR3 spans 13 residues.